The entry that follows covers one T cell receptor beta chain sequence. What it binds is unknown. Germline lookup yields CDR1 MDHEN and CDR2 SYDVKM. V lost 6 bases, J lost 2 bases, and 4 bases stayed unmatched. The length of the CDR3 is 13 residues. These data come from a study of T cell responses to AZD1222 COVID-19 vaccine. The assay was immunoSEQ multiplex PCR, and TCRdb's table has in-frame clones only and misses some. This repertoire shows approximately 110,000 clones, around 90% found once; its top ten account for about 13%. Notes on the study in general: Increases in Spike-specific TCR breadth and depth were seen after two AZD1222 doses. Donors skewed white British and female; clonal diversity was possibly underestimated.

V and J are TRBV28 and TRBJ2-7; the match to TRBD1 covers 7 bases. This sequence originates from an adult in good health. The specimen was peripheral blood, collected on day 0 of MenACWY control vaccination. The CDR3 region has the DNA TGTGCCAGCAGCGGGACAGACCCCTACGAGCAGTACTTC. This sequence encodes CASSGTDPYEQYF. The whole variable domain, filled in from reference TRBV28 and TRBJ2-7, reads DVKVTQSSRYLVKRTGEKVFLECVQDMDHENMFWYRQDPGLGLRLIYFSYDVKMKEKGDIPEGYSVSREKKERFSLILESASTNQTSMYLCASSGTDPYEQYFGPGTRLTVT.